This T cell receptor beta chain derives from a study of CD8+ T cells in alopecia areata. Points from the study as a whole: Researchers report lesional scalp, most notably alopecia totalis/universalis, outstripped normal scalp in clonality.

Investigators isolated RNA and reverse transcribed it into cDNA to act as the sequencing template. This table comes from immunoSEQ multiplex PCR, and its TCRdb copy is limited to in-frame clones, with some not included. The top ten clones hold roughly a third of a sample with 20,000 to 30,000 clones, around half of them seen once. Samples from alopecia areata patients were lesional scalp punch biopsies and peripheral blood. V lost 6 bases, J lost 4 bases, and 18 bases stayed unmatched. Germline CDR1 and CDR2: SQVTM and ANQGSEA. The CDR3 runs to 17 residues. Turning to this clone: Its antigen is unidentified.

Material: NKG2D-high CD8+ T cells sorted from blood. The sequence was obtained from a human donor with alopecia areata. J is TRBJ1-1 and V is TRBV29-1; 9 bases are a match to TRBD1. The CDR3, as DNA: TGCAGCGTGGACAATCTATGGGACAGGGAGGCGAGCACTGAAGCTTTCTTT. It codes for CSVDNLWDREASTEAFF.